This TCR beta chain originates from a study of blood T cell repertoires in COVID-19. Turning to the study itself: Samples representing acute and convalescent COVID-19 were sourced from the United States, Italy and Spain.

This clone was seen more than once but under ten times. Authors' analysis steps: Estimation of nucleated cell counts relied on the amplification of reference gene primers. Assay: immunoSEQ multiplex PCR; the TCRdb copy retains only in-frame clones and omits some. That table furnishes V, J and clone size, whereas the DNA furnished D and trimming. The table shows 150,000 to 200,000 clones, with more than 75% occurring only once. Looked up from germline, CDR1 is MNHEY and CDR2 is SVGAGI. The CDR3 has 13 amino acids. The V gene lost 6 bases and the J gene lost 4 bases, with 12 bases spanning the gap. Individuals aged about 18 to 95 years were recruited from 24 US areas. Participants were placed into cohorts based on the clinical history they reported.

The sample consisted of PBMCs or T cells enriched from blood (not recorded which). This clonotype was sampled from a woman in her 50s with acute COVID-19. This chain links TRBV6-5 with TRBJ1-2; D possibly corresponds to TRBD1 (6 bases). CDR3 in amino acids: CASSRDTPYGYTF. The DNA for the CDR3 is TGTGCCAGCAGCCGGGACACTCCCTATGGCTACACCTTC.